This record concerns one T cell receptor beta chain sequence. Its antigen is unknown. An Oncomine TCR Beta short-read assay was used to sequence the DNA from cultured CD4+ T cells. Scientists extracted genomic DNA from CD4+ T cells grown in culture. TCRdb recomputed calls from the PCR reads with MiXCR, one row per CDR3 protein. The data show around 19,000 distinct CDR3 sequences, about 56% seen once. Germline V lookup: CDR1 DFQATT, CDR2 SNEGSKA (reference sequence). The CDR3 covers 16 residues. V was pared by 2 bases and J by 6 bases, with 20 bases between. The entry originates in a study of vaccination and CD4 T cells after COVID-19. Study as a whole: Median time from COVID diagnosis to post-COVID sampling was under 120 days (35 to 161). Whole-study results and caveats: With convalescent patients, a median roughly 88% of reactive clones emerged solely after vaccination.

Treatment denoted: approximately 9-day PBMC culture with coronavirus spike peptide pools or control peptides (ViraFEST assay). The rearrangement uses TRBV20-1 and TRBJ2-1; D possibly uses TRBD1 or TRBD2 (7 bases each). The TCR sequence derives from a human donor who had recovered from COVID-19. The sample consisted of CD4+ T cells from blood, cultured in vitro, taken before SARS-CoV-2 vaccination. As DNA, the CDR3 is TGCAGTGCTAGAACCCAGGGGGGTGGGGGGGCCAATGAGCAGTTCTTC. The encoded protein is CSARTQGGGGANEQFF.